Listed here are 28 T cell receptor beta chains from one sample, sequenced in a study of preoperative IRX-2 immunotherapy in early breast cancer. TCRdb's table, derived via immunoSEQ multiplex PCR, lists solely in-frame clones and lacks some. The sample has approximately 27,000 clones, more than 80% seen once. The treatment was: preoperative locoregional IRX-2 cytokine immunotherapy. The material sequenced was lymph node tissue, taken after IRX-2 immunotherapy. The receptors shown here come from a human donor with breast cancer.

In its sample, this clone was seen a few times. This chain connects TRBV19 to TRBJ1-1, with D unclear. CDR3 size: 13 residues. Looked up from germline, CDR1 is LNHDA and CDR2 is SQIVND (reference sequence). V gave up 3 bases and J gave up 2 bases, with 7 bases separating them. CDR3 region: CASSIGRNTEAFF. The CDR3 bases are TGTGCCAGTAGTATTGGCAGAAACACTGAAGCTTTCTTT.

The rearrangement uses TRBV18 and TRBJ2-1; TRBD1 agrees at 7 bases. This CDR3 contains 14 residues. V lost 3 bases to trimming and J lost 5 bases; unmatched junction nucleotides: 4. Germline lookup yields CDR1 KGHSH and CDR2 LQKENI. The CDR3 loop is CASSPPTGNNEQFF. CDR3 nucleotides: TGTGCCAGCTCACCTCCGACAGGGAACAATGAGCAGTTCTTC.

V gene TRBV30 combines with J gene TRBJ2-2, with 10 bases aligning to TRBD1. This CDR3 comprises 15 residues. CDR1 is GTSNPN, CDR2 SVGIG, per germline (reference sequence). Trimming removed 0 bases from V and 7 bases from J; junction bases left unmatched: 5. CDR3 sequence (DNA): TGTGCCTGGAGTGTCGGGACAGGGGTTGGCGGGGAGCTGTTTTTT. Its translation is CAWSVGTGVGGELFF.

The chain joins TRBV10-2 to TRBJ2-1; perhaps TRBD2 as D (5 bases). Trimming shortened V by 6 bases and J by 8 bases, and 17 bases separated the two germline ends. The CDR3 is 14 amino acids. Germline CDR1 is WSHSY and CDR2 is SAAADI. The CDR3 DNA is TGCGCCAGCAGAAAAGACTATCAGGACGATGAGCAGTTCTTC. This sequence encodes CASRKDYQDDEQFF.

CDR3 nucleotides: TGTGCCAGCAGCGGGCGTGACAGGGTAAGCCCCTACGAGCAGTACTTC. Translated, it gives CASSGRDRVSPYEQYF. V and J are TRBV11-3 and TRBJ2-7; 7 bases align to TRBD1. The CDR3 runs to 16 residues. Per the germline V gene, CDR1 is SGHNT and CDR2 is YENEEA. V was pared by 5 bases and J by 2 bases, with 12 bases of the junction left unmatched.

In this sample, this clone turned up a few times. The CDR3 nucleotides are TGTGCCAGCCTCGATTCAGGCTACTCCTACAATGAGCAGTTCTTC. Translating it yields CASLDSGYSYNEQFF. The chain couples TRBV19 to TRBJ2-1; D is uncertain. Germline loops: CDR1 LNHDA, CDR2 SQIVND (reference sequence). Deletions cut 9 bases from V and 0 bases from J, with 15 bases between. The CDR3 is 15 amino acids. Full variable domain (remainder filled in from reference TRBV19 and TRBJ2-1): DGGITQSPKYLFRKEGQNVTLSCEQNLNHDAMYWYRQDPGQGLRLIYYSQIVNDFQKGDIAEGYSVSREKKESFPLTVTSAQKNPTAFYLCASLDSGYSYNEQFFGPGTRLTVL.

The rearrangement uses TRBV30 and TRBJ2-5; tentatively, D is TRBD1 (6 bases). Germline V gives CDR1 GTSNPN, CDR2 SVGIG (reference sequence). The CDR3 has 15 amino acids. The V gene lost 0 bases and the J gene lost 4 bases, with 15 bases spanning the gap. In nucleotides, the CDR3 is TGTGCCTGGAGTGTAGGGGACATGAGTGGAGAGACCCAGTACTTC. Translated, it gives CAWSVGDMSGETQYF.

Remarks on this clone: At one end the junction does not follow the germline gene, possibly because of a read error. This chain uses TRBV30 with TRBJ1-2, with D hard to call. The CDR3 is 11 amino acids. Germline V CDR1 and CDR2: GTSNPN, SVGIG (reference sequence). The CDR3 loop reads CAGRSSLGYTF. CDR3 DNA: TGTGCCGGGAGGTCAAGTTTGGGCTACACCTTC.

This clone showed up just a few times. This rearrangement joins TRBV11-3 to TRBJ2-3, with TRBD2 matching 8 bases. The CDR3 contains 16 residues. J gave up 5 bases and V 5 bases, and 12 bases lay outside the gene matches. Germline CDR1 and CDR2: SGHNT and YENEEA. The CDR3 region has the DNA TGTGCCAGCAGCCGCGCCGGGAGCGGGGGAGGAGATACGCAGTATTTT. Translated: CASSRAGSGGGDTQYF.

The sample holds a few counts of this clone. The J gene is TRBJ1-2, the V gene TRBV6-8; TRBD1 matches 10 bases. The CDR3 sequence is 13 residues long. The junction had 1 base not matched to a gene; V was cut back by 2 bases and J by 7 bases. The germline V gene has CDR1 MNHGY and CDR2 SAAAGT. CDR3 sequence reads: CASSYRTGGGYTF. CDR3 DNA: TGTGCCAGCAGTTACCGGACAGGGGGTGGCTACACCTTC.

The chain links TRBV19 to TRBJ1-4, with 7 bases matching TRBD1. The germline V gene has CDR1 LNHDA and CDR2 SQIVND (reference sequence). CDR3 length equals 20 residues. V gave up 0 bases and J gave up 8 bases; unmatched junction bases: 21. CDR3 in DNA: TGTGCCAGTAGTATAGATGGGGACAGAATGAGACTTAGGAGGAGCGAAAAACTGTTTTTT. Translated: CASSIDGDRMRLRRSEKLFF.

This chain joins TRBV19 and TRBJ2-3; maybe TRBD1 (5 bases). The CDR3 extends over 15 amino acids. The V end was cut by 9 bases, the J end by 2 bases, with 18 bases between. Germline lookup yields CDR1 LNHDA and CDR2 SQIVND (reference sequence). CDR3 region: CASVSGSPYTDTQYF. The CDR3 DNA sequence: TGTGCCAGCGTTTCAGGGTCCCCCTACACAGATACGCAGTATTTT.

The chain has TRBV30 and TRBJ2-7; 9 positions agree with TRBD1. Germline V gives CDR1 GTSNPN, CDR2 SVGIG (reference sequence). J was trimmed by 2 bases and V by 3 bases; bases with no gene match: 5. The CDR3 extends over 14 amino acids. The CDR3 loop reads CAWRRGQGPYEQYF. The CDR3 nucleotides are TGTGCCTGGAGAAGAGGACAGGGGCCCTACGAGCAGTACTTC.

A few counts support this clone. J is TRBJ1-4 and V is TRBV6-8; no clear D. CDR3 length: 14 residues. CDR1 is MNHGY and CDR2 is SAAAGT in the germline V gene. V lost 5 bases to trimming and J lost 7 bases, with 14 bases between them. The chain's CDR3 is CASSPVLVGEKLFF. The CDR3 DNA sequence: TGTGCCAGCAGTCCCGTTCTGGTCGGTGAAAAACTGTTTTTT.

V is TRBV6-8 and J is TRBJ2-1; 7 bases line up with TRBD2. This CDR3 region has 15 residues. Germline V gene sequence: CDR1 MNHGY, CDR2 SAAAGT. Trimming removed 0 bases from V and 8 bases from J; junction bases left unmatched: 7. CDR3: CASSYSSGGGYEQFF. CDR3 sequence (DNA): TGTGCCAGCAGTTACTCGTCGGGGGGTGGATATGAGCAGTTCTTC.

This rearrangement joins TRBV14 to TRBJ2-1, with 9 bases that match TRBD2. CDR1 SGHDN and CDR2 FVKESK come from the germline V gene. V lost 6 bases, J lost 6 bases, and 3 bases stayed unmatched. The CDR3 sequence is 13 residues long. The CDR3 here is CASRISGGNEQFF. CDR3 coding DNA: TGTGCCAGCAGAATTAGCGGGGGCAATGAGCAGTTCTTC.

The chain recombines TRBV5-1 with TRBJ2-6, with D possibly TRBD1 on 5 matching bases. The CDR3 spans 15 residues. The V end lost 9 bases, the J end lost 0 bases, and 13 bases lay between the germline ends. Germline V gene lookup returns CDR1 SGHRS and CDR2 YFSETQ. CDR3 in DNA: TGCGCCACCACCGACAGCCTCTCTGGGGCCAACGTCCTGACTTTC. Translation gives CATTDSLSGANVLTF.

The chain has TRBV11-3 and TRBJ2-5; D may correspond to TRBD1 or TRBD2 (7 bases each). V gave up 5 bases and J gave up 7 bases, with 20 bases separating them. CDR1 SGHNT and CDR2 YENEEA come from the germline V gene. The CDR3 is made up of 15 amino acids. In DNA form, the CDR3 reads TGTGCCAGCAGCCCGAGGGAGGGGGCTATGGTGACCCAGTACTTC. Protein: CASSPREGAMVTQYF.

J is TRBJ1-2 and V is TRBV30; maybe TRBD1 (5 bases). CDR3 size: 13 residues. Germline V CDR1 and CDR2: GTSNPN, SVGIG (reference sequence). V was shortened by 4 bases and J by 5 bases, with 14 bases between the two germline ends. Here the CDR3 DNA reads TGTGCCTGGACCGCGAGGGGAGTTTATGGCTACACCTTC. As protein: CAWTARGVYGYTF.

The rearrangement joins TRBV30 to TRBJ1-4; D perhaps matches TRBD1 (5 bases). Germline values: CDR1 GTSNPN, CDR2 SVGIG (reference sequence). The CDR3 contains 15 residues. V lost 3 bases, J lost 5 bases, and 16 bases lay in between. CDR3 coding DNA: TGTGCCTGGAGCCTAGGGGCAGGGAGGAATGAAAAACTGTTTTTT. Encoded protein: CAWSLGAGRNEKLFF.

The rearrangement joins TRBV11-3 to TRBJ1-4; D might be TRBD1 (6 bases). Trimming stripped 5 bases from V and 7 bases from J, with 14 bases between. Germline values: CDR1 SGHNT, CDR2 YENEEA. The CDR3 runs to 14 residues. CDR3 nucleotide sequence: TGTGCCAGCAGCCTTCGGGGGGCAGGTGAAAAACTGTTTTTT. Translation gives CASSLRGAGEKLFF.

This clone was counted between two and nine times. The chain has TRBV6-8 and TRBJ2-5; the D is unclear. CDR1 and CDR2 (germline): MNHGY, SAAAGT. This CDR3 spans 15 amino acids. The germline V and J ends were trimmed by 0 bases and 5 bases, with 13 bases remaining between them. The CDR3 protein is CASSYSVLAGETQYF. The CDR3 nucleotides read TGTGCCAGCAGTTACTCGGTATTAGCTGGGGAGACCCAGTACTTC.

This rearrangement joins TRBV28 to TRBJ1-2; the match to TRBD1 covers 8 bases. CDR1 is MDHEN, CDR2 SYDVKM, per germline. The J segment lost 4 bases and the V segment lost 7 bases, leaving 2 bases of the junction unmatched. This CDR3 has 12 amino acids. The CDR3 spells CASTQGGYGYTF. In DNA form, the CDR3 reads TGTGCCAGCACACAGGGGGGCTATGGCTACACCTTC.

There are a few counts of this clone. The chain uses TRBV30 and TRBJ1-1, with TRBD1 as a possible D gene (6 bases). V was pared by 7 bases and J by 5 bases, with 17 bases between. Germline CDR1 is GTSNPN and CDR2 is SVGIG (reference sequence). The CDR3 has 13 residues. In DNA, the CDR3 is TGTGCCTCTCCGGGACATACGGGGACTGAAGCTTTCTTT. This sequence encodes CASPGHTGTEAFF.

V and J are TRBV5-1 and TRBJ2-1; 10 nucleotides match TRBD1. Germline values: CDR1 SGHRS, CDR2 YFSETQ. CDR3 size: 18 residues. The ends lost 1 base at V and 2 bases at J; junction bases unmatched: 9. CDR3 nucleotides: TGCGCCAGCAGCTTGCAACCTCCGGGACAGGGGACCTACAATGAGCAGTTCTTC. Translating it yields CASSLQPPGQGTYNEQFF.

This clone has more than one count but fewer than ten. J is TRBJ2-2 and V is TRBV7-5; TRBD2 was called by the table and not checked on the DNA. TRBV7-5 is recorded as a pseudogene. CDR3 size: 15 residues. CDR3: CASSLVSANTGELFF. Written as DNA, the CDR3 is TGTGCCAGCAGCTTAGTCAGCGCGAACACCGGGGAGCTGTTTTTT.

This chain joins TRBV6-9 and TRBJ2-1; no definite D call. The V gene lost 5 bases and the J gene lost 9 bases, with 8 bases spanning the gap. Germline values: CDR1 MNHGY, CDR2 SVAAGI. The CDR3 consists of 11 residues. The CDR3 region is CASSGVAEQFF. The CDR3 region has the DNA TGTGCCAGCAGTGGGGTGGCTGAGCAGTTCTTC.

The chain has TRBV6-8 and TRBJ1-1; TRBD1 might be the D (6 bases). The CDR3 contains 13 residues. V was clipped by 6 bases and J by 1 base, with 9 bases between them. Germline lookup yields CDR1 MNHGY and CDR2 SAAAGT. For the CDR3, the DNA is TGTGCCAGCAGCATGACAGGGAACACTGAAGCTTTCTTT. Its translation is CASSMTGNTEAFF.